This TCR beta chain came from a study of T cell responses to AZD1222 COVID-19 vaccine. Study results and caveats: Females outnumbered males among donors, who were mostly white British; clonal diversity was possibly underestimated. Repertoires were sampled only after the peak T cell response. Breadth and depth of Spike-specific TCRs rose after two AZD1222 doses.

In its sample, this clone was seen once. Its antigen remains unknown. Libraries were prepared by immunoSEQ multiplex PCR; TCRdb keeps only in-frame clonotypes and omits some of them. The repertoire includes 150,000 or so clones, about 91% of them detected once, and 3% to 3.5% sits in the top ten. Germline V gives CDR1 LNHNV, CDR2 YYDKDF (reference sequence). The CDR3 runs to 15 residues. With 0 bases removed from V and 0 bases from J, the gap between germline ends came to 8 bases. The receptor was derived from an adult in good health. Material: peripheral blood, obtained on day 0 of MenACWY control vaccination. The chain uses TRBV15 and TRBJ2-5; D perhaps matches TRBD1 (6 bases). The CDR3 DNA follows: TGTGCCACCAGCAGAGAGAACAGGGACCAAGAGACCCAGTACTTC. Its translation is CATSRENRDQETQYF.